What follows is one TCR beta chain and its context. Primed by a sample-barcoded 5' primer and a J-beta primer mix, a second PCR proceeded for about 6 to 11 cycles. TCRdb processed the 5' RACE reads anew with MiXCR; each CDR3 protein has one entry. The table lists approximately 800,000 distinct CDR3 sequences, roughly 25% of them singletons. The record originates from a study of blood T cells in healthy people across ages. Germline-derived CDR1 and CDR2 are LGHNA and YSLEER. CDR3 length: 20 amino acids. V shed 3 bases, J shed 1 base, and the junction held 17 bases outside the gene matches. The same sample was also used in a study of T cells of mothers and their children. As that report states: The study obtained over 8 million TCR beta CDR3 reads per mother and a few million per child.

The sample consisted of blood. This sequence was found in a boy aged 5-17 years in good health. V and J are TRBV4-3 and TRBJ2-1; TRBD2 matches at 8 bases. The CDR3 loop reads CASSQSRFMSGSRSYNEQFF. As DNA, the CDR3 is TGCGCCAGCAGCCAGAGTAGATTTATGAGCGGGAGTCGATCCTACAATGAGCAGTTCTTC.